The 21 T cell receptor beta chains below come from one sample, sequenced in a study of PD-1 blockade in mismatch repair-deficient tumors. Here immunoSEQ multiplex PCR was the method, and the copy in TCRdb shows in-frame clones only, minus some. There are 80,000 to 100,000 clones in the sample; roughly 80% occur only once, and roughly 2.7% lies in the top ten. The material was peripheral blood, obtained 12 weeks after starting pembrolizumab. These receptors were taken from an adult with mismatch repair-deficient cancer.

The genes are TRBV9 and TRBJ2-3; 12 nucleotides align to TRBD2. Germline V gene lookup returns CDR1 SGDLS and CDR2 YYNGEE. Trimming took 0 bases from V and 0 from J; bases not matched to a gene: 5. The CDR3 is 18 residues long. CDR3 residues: CASSVGLAGAPSTDTQYF. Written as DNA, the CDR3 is TGTGCCAGCAGCGTAGGACTAGCGGGAGCACCTAGCACAGATACGCAGTATTTT.

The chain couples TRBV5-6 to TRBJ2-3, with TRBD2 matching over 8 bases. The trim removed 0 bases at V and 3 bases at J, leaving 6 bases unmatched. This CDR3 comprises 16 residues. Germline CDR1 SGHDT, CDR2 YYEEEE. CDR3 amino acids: CASSLGAGVGTDTQYF. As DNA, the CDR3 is TGTGCCAGCAGCTTGGGAGCGGGAGTTGGAACAGATACGCAGTATTTT.

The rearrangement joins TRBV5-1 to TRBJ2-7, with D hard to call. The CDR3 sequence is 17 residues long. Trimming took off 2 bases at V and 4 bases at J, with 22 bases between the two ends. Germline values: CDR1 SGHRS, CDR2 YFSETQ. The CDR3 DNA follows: TGCGCCAGCAGCTTAACACCTAGACAAGCCGAACCTTACGAGCAGTACTTC. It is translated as CASSLTPRQAEPYEQYF.

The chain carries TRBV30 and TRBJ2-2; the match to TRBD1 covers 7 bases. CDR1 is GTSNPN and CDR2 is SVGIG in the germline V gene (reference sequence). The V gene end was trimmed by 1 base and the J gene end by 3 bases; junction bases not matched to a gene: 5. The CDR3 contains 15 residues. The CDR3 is CAWSARDRYTGELFF. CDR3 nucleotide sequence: TGTGCCTGGAGTGCACGGGACAGATACACCGGGGAGCTGTTTTTT.

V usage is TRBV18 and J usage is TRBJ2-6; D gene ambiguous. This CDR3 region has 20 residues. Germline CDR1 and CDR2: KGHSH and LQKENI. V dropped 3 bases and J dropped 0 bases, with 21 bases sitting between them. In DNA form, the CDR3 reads TGTGCCAGCTCACCTCGCACAGCGTCTATCGACCCCTCTGGGGCCAACGTCCTGACTTTC. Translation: CASSPRTASIDPSGANVLTF.

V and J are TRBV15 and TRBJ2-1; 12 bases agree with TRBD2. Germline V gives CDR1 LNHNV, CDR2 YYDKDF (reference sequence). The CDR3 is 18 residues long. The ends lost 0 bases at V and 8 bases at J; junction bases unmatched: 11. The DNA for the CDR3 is TGTGCCACCAGCAGAGATGGACTAGCGGGACTCTCTGTCTATGAGCAGTTCTTC. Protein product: CATSRDGLAGLSVYEQFF. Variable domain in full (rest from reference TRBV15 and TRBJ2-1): DAMVIQNPRYQVTQFGKPVTLSCSQTLNHNVMYWYQQKSSQAPKLLFHYYDKDFNNEADTPDNFQSRRPNTSFCFLDIRSPGLGDTAMYLCATSRDGLAGLSVYEQFFGPGTRLTVL.

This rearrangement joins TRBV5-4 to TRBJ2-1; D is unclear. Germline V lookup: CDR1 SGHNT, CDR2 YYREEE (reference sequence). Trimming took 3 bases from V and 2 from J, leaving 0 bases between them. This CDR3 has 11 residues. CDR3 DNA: TGTGCCAGCAGCTCCTACAATGAGCAGTTCTTC. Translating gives CASSSYNEQFF.

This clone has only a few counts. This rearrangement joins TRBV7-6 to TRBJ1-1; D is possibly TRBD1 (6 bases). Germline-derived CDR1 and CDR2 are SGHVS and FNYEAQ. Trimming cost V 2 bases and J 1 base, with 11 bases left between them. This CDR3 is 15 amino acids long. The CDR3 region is CASSLPTDRNTEAFF. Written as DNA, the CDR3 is TGTGCCAGCAGCTTACCCACGGACAGGAACACTGAAGCTTTCTTT.

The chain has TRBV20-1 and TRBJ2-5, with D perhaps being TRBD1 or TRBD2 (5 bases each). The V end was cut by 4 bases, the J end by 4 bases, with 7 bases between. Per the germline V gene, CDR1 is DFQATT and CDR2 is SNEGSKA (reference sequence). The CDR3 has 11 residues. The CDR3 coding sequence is TGCAGTGCTACGAGGGGAGAGACCCAGTACTTC. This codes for CSATRGETQYF.

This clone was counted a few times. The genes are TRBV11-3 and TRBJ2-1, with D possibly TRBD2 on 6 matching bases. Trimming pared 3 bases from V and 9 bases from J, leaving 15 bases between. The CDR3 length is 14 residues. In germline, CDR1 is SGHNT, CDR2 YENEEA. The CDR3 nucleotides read TGTGCCAGCAGCTTCCCCGCGGGGCAACCTGAGCAGTTCTTC. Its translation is CASSFPAGQPEQFF. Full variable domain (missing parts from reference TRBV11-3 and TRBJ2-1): EAGVVQSPRYKIIEKKQPVAFWCNPISGHNTLYWYLQNLGQGPELLIRYENEEAVDDSQLPKDRFSAERLKGVDSTLKIQPAELGDSAVYLCASSFPAGQPEQFFGPGTRLTVL.

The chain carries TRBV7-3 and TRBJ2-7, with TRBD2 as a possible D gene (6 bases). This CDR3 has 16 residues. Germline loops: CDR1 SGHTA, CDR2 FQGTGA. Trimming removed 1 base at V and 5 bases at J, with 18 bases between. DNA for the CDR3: TGTGCCAGCAGCTTAAGCCCGGGACGGGAGTCCCACGAGCAGTACTTC. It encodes CASSLSPGRESHEQYF.

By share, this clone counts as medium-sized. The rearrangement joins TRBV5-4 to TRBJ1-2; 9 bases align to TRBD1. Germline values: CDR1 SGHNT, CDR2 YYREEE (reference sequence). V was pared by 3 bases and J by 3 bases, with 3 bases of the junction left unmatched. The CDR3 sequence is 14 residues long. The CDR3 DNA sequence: TGTGCCAGCAGCTCCGGGACAGGGTACTATGGCTACACCTTC. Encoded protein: CASSSGTGYYGYTF.

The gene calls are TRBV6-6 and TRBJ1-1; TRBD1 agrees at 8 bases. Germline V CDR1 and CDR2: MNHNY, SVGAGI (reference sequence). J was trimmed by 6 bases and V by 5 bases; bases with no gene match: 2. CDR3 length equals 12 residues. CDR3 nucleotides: TGTGCCAGCAGTCTGACAGGGGCTGAAGCTTTCTTT. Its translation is CASSLTGAEAFF.

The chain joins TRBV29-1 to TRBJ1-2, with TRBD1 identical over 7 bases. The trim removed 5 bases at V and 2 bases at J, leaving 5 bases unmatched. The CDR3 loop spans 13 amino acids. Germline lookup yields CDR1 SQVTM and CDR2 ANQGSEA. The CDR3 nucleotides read TGCAGCGTTCACAGGGGCGGCAACTATGGCTACACCTTC. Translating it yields CSVHRGGNYGYTF.

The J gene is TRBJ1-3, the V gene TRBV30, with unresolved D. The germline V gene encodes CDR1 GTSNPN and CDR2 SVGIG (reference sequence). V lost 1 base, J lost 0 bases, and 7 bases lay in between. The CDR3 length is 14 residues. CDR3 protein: CAWSDRASGNTIYF. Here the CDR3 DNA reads TGTGCCTGGAGTGACAGAGCCTCTGGAAACACCATATATTTT.

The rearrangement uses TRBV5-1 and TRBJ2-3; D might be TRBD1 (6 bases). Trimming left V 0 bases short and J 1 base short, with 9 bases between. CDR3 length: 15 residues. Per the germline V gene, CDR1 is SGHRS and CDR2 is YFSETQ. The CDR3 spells CASSLGAGGTDTQYF. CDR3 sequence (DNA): TGCGCCAGCAGCTTGGGTGCAGGGGGCACAGATACGCAGTATTTT.

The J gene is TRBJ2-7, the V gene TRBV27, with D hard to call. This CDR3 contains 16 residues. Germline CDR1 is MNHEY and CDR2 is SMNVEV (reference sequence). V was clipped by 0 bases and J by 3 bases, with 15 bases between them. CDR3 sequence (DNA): TGTGCCAGCAGTTTATCGAAGCGCCAGCGTTTCTACGAGCAGTACTTC. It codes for CASSLSKRQRFYEQYF.

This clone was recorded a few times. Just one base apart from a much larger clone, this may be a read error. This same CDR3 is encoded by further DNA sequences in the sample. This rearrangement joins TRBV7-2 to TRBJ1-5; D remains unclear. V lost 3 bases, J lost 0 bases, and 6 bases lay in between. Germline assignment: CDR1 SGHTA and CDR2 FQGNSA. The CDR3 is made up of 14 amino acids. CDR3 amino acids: CASSLSDSNQPQHF. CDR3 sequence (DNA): TGTGCCAGCAGCTTGTCAGATAGCAATCAGCCCCAGCATTTT.

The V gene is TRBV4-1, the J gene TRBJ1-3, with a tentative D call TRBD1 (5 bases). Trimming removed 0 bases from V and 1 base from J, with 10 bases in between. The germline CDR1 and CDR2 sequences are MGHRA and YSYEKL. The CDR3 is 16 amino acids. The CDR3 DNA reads TGCGCCAGCAGCCAAGATCGCGGGGCTTCTGGAAACACCATATATTTT. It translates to CASSQDRGASGNTIYF.

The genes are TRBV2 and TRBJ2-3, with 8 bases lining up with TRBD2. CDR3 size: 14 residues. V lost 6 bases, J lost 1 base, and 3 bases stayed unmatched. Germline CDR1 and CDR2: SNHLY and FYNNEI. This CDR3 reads CASRGLAGTDTQYF. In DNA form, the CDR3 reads TGTGCCAGCAGAGGACTAGCAGGCACAGATACGCAGTATTTT.

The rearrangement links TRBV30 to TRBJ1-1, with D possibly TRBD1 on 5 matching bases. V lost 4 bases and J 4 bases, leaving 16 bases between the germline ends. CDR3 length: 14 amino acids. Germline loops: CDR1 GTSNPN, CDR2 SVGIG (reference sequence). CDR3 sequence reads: CAWIGAVGFTEAFF. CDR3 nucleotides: TGTGCCTGGATCGGGGCAGTGGGATTCACTGAAGCTTTCTTT.